This TCR beta chain was retrieved from a study of T-cell reconstitution after alpha-beta-depleted transplantation in children. CDR3 length: 14 residues. V was cut by 0 bases and J by 5 bases, with 13 bases left in between. CDR1 and CDR2 (germline): DFQATT, SNEGSKA (reference sequence). This sample's TCRbeta library carried unique molecular identifier barcodes. MiXCR was run by TCRdb on the PCR reads, yielding one entry per CDR3 protein. The data contain about 610,000 distinct CDR3 sequences, roughly a tenth of them singletons. The sample here was PBMCs from the stem cell graft donor, taken from the stem cell graft. This TCR was recovered from a human donor who donated a stem cell graft to a child with acute myeloid leukemia. V and J are TRBV20-1 and TRBJ2-5, with a tentative D call TRBD2 (5 bases). CDR3 residues: CSARDLVGEETQYF. CDR3 sequence (DNA): TGCAGTGCTAGAGATCTCGTGGGAGAGGAGACCCAGTACTTC.